This T cell receptor (beta chain) emerged from a study of molecular identifiers for immune sequencing clone quantification. Study-wide background: Replicates split RNA from roughly 21,000 or 96,000 naive CD8 cells five ways, and the researchers sequenced four portions.

Listed TCR primers and previously described methods were used for bulk TCR libraries. TCRdb redid the calling of the PCR reads with MiXCR, one entry per CDR3 protein. Of about 9,700 distinct CDR3 sequences in the sample, 19% are singletons; the top ten hold around 1.7%. J gave up 3 bases and V 6 bases, and 6 bases lay outside the gene matches. CDR1 is SNHLY, CDR2 FYNNEI, per germline. The CDR3 is 15 amino acids. When naive CD8 T cells were sorted, they were gated as CD8+CD4-CCR7+CD45RA+. The sample was naive CD8+ T cells from blood, with Jurkat cell RNA spiked in. Subset in this sample: FACS-sorted CD8+CD4-CCR7+CD45RA+ naive T cells. This receptor was taken from a human donor in good health. Some libraries in this study had Jurkat cell RNA spiked in. The chain combines TRBV2 with TRBJ2-7, with 12 nucleotides matching TRBD2. CDR3 in amino acids: CASRDPGLAGYEQYF. The DNA of the CDR3 is TGTGCCAGCAGGGACCCGGGACTAGCGGGCTACGAGCAGTACTTC.